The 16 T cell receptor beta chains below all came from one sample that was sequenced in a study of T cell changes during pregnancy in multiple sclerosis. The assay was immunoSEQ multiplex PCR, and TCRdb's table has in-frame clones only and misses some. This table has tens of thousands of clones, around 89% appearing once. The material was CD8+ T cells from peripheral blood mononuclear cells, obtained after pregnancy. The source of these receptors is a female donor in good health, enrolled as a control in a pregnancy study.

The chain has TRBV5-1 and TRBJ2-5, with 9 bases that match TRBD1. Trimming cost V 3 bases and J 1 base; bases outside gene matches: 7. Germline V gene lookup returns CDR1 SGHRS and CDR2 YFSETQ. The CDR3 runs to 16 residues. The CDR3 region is CASSWGQGPTQETQYF. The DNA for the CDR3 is TGCGCCAGCAGCTGGGGACAGGGTCCAACCCAAGAGACCCAGTACTTC.

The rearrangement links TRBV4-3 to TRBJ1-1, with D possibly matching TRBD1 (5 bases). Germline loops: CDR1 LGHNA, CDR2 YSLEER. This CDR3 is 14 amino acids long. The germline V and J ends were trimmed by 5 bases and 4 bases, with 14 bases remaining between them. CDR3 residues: CASSAHRSGTEAFF. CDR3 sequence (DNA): TGCGCCAGCAGCGCTCACAGGTCAGGCACTGAAGCTTTCTTT.

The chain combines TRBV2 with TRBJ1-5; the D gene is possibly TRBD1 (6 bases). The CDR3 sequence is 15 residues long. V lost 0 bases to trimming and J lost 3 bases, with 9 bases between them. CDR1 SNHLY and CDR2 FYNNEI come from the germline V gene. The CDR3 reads CASSEAGAVNQPQHF. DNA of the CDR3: TGTGCCAGCAGTGAAGCGGGGGCAGTCAATCAGCCCCAGCATTTT.

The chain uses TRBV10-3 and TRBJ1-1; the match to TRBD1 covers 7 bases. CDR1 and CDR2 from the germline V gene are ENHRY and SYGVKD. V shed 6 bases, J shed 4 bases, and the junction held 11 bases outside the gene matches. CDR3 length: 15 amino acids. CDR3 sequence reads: CAIRQGTNWVTEAFF. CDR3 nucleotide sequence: TGTGCCATCAGACAGGGGACGAACTGGGTCACTGAAGCTTTCTTT.

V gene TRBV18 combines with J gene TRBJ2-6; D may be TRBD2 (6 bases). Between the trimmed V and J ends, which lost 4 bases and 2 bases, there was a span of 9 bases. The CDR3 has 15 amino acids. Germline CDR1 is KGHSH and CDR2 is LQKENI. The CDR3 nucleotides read TGTGCCAGCTCACTCGGGGAGGCTGGGGCCAACGTCCTGACTTTC. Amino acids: CASSLGEAGANVLTF.

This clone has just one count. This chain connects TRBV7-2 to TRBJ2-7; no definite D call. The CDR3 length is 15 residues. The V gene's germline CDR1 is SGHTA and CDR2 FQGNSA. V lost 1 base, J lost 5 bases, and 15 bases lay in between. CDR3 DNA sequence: TGTGCCAGCAGCTTAGGAGCCCGAGTGGCGGACGAGCAGTACTTC. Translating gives CASSLGARVADEQYF.

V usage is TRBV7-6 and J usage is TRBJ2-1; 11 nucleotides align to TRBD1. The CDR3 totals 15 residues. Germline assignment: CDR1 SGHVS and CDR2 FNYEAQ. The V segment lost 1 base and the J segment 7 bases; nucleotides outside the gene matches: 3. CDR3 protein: CASSLDGTGGNEQFF. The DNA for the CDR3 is TGTGCCAGCAGCTTAGATGGGACAGGGGGAAATGAGCAGTTCTTC.

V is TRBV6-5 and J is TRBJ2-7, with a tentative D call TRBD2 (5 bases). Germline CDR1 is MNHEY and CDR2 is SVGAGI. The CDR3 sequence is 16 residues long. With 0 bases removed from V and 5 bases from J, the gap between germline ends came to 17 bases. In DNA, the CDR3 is TGTGCCAGCAGTTACTCGATGTGGGTTCTCGGGGACGAGCAGTACTTC. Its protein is CASSYSMWVLGDEQYF.

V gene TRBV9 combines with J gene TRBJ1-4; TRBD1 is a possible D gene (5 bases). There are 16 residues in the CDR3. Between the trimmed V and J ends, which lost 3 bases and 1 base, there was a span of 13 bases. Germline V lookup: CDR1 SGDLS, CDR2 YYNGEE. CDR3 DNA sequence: TGTGCCAGCAGCGCCCAAACCGGGGGAACTAATGAAAAACTGTTTTTT. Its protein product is CASSAQTGGTNEKLFF.

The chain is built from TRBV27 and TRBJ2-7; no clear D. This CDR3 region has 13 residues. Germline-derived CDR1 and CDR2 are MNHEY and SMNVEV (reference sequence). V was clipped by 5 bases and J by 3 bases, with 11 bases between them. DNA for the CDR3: TGTGCCAGCAGTCAATCACAGAGCTACGAGCAGTACTTC. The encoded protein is CASSQSQSYEQYF.

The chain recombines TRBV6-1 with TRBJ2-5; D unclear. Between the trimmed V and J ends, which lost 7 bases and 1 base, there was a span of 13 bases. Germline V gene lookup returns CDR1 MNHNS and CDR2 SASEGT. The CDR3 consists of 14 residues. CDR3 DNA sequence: TGTGCCAGCAACCCCCCGCGGATCCAAGAGACCCAGTACTTC. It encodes CASNPPRIQETQYF.

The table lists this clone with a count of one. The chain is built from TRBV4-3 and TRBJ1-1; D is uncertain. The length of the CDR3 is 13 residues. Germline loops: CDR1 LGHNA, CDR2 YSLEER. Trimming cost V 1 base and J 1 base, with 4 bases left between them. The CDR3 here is CASSQVGNTEAFF. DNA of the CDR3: TGCGCCAGCAGCCAAGTCGGGAACACTGAAGCTTTCTTT.

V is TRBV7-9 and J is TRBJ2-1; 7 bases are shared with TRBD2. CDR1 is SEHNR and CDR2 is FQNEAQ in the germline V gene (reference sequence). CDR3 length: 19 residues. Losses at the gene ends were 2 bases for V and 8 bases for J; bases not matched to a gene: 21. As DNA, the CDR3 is TGTGCCAGCAGCTTACGAGCGGGGCCAACACGCGCGCCCCATGATGAGCAGTTCTTC. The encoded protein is CASSLRAGPTRAPHDEQFF.

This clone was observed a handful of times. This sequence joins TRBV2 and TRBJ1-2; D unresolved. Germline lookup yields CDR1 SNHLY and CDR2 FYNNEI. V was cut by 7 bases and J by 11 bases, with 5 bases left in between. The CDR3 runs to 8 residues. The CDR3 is CASISYTF. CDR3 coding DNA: TGTGCCAGCATATCGTACACCTTC.

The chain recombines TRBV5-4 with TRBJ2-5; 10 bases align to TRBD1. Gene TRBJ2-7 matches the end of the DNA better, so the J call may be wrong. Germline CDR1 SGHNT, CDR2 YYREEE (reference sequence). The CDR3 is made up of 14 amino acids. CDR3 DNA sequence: TGTGCCAGCAGCTGGGACAGGGGAGGATACGAGCAGTACTTC. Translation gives CASSWDRGGYEQYF.

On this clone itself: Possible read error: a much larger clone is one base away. CDR3 amino acids: CAISAGYEQYF. CDR3 DNA sequence: TGTGCCATCAGTGCCGGCTACGAGCAGTACTTC. The J gene is TRBJ2-7, the V gene TRBV10-3; D is undetermined. V gave up 4 bases and J gave up 3 bases, with 4 bases separating them. The CDR3 spans 11 residues. From germline, CDR1 is ENHRY and CDR2 SYGVKD.